This TCR beta chain appears in the sequencing data of a study of T cells in Graves' hyperthyroidism and ophthalmopathy. Researchers took RNA transcripts and amplified the TCR beta CDR3 regions from them. Initially, a first-round RT-PCR of the TCR CDR3 employed the HTBI primer set. TCRdb recomputed calls from the multiplex PCR reads with MiXCR, one row per CDR3 protein. The data contain under 400,000 distinct CDR3 sequences, 15% to 20% of them singletons. V shed 6 bases, J shed 6 bases, and the junction held 7 bases outside the gene matches. This CDR3 has 14 residues. Germline V lookup: CDR1 LNHDA, CDR2 SQIVND (reference sequence).

The chain uses TRBV19 and TRBJ2-2; 7 nucleotides match TRBD2. Source material: blood. The sequence was collected from a middle-aged woman with Graves' ophthalmopathy. CDR3 bases: TGTGCCAGTAGACGGACTAGGGCGCCCGGGGAGCTGTTTTTT. This codes for CASRRTRAPGELFF.